This is a list of T cell receptor beta chains from one sample in a study of Graves' ophthalmopathy and Graves' hyperthyroidism. TCRdb analysed the multiplex PCR reads with MiXCR anew, one entry per CDR3 protein. The repertoire holds about 620,000 distinct CDR3 sequences, approximately 21% seen once, with around 6.9% in the top ten. Sequencing was done on a sample of peripheral blood. These receptors were obtained from a woman younger than 30 with stable Graves' hyperthyroidism. Some clones in this sample may be carry-over from other donors' samples. Each CDR3 is given with its conserved first and last residue. D genes are given only for firm matches. Clone size is stated in some rows and not others, as once, few, many or a class when expanded.

TRBV6-5	many	TRBJ2-2	NA	TGTGCCAGCAGTTATAGGACCGGGGAGCTGTTTTTT	CASSYRTGELFF
TRBV20-1	NA	TRBJ2-5	TRBD2	TGCAGTGCTACAACCAGCGGGAGGCGAGAGACCCAGTACTTC	CSATTSGRRETQYF
TRBV6-5	NA	TRBJ2-5	NA	TGTGCCAGCAGCTACGAGGCGGGCCAAGAGACCCAGTACTTC	CASSYEAGQETQYF
TRBV5-1	NA	TRBJ1-5	NA	TGCGCCAGCAGCTTGGGGGCAGCCACGGGTCAGCCCCAGCATTTT	CASSLGAATGQPQHF
TRBV28	NA	TRBJ2-7	NA	TGTGCCAGCACCGTCACAGGGCTTTACGAGCAGTACTTC	CASTVTGLYEQYF
TRBV5-1	NA	TRBJ2-7	TRBD2	TGCGCCAGCAGCCCAAGCGGGAAACTTTACGAGCAGTACTTC	CASSPSGKLYEQYF
TRBV19	many	TRBJ2-7	NA	TGTGCCAGTAGTATAGTGGAAGAGGGCTCCTACGAGCAGTGCTTC	CASSIVEEGSYEQCF
TRBV7-2	NA	TRBJ1-2	NA	TGTGCCAGCAAGGGAACCTTAGCGCCGGGCTACACCTTC	CASKGTLAPGYTF
TRBV25-1	many	TRBJ2-7	NA	TGTGCCAGCAGTCCCGGCGGGGCGGGGTACGAGCAGTACTTC	CASSPGGAGYEQYF
TRBV11-1	many	TRBJ2-5	NA	TGTGCCAGCGTTCAAAAGGGGATACGGTACCAAGAGACCCAGTACTTC	CASVQKGIRYQETQYF
TRBV30	many	TRBJ1-2	NA	TGTGCCTTTCTGCCGGGACAATACAACTATGGCTACACCTTC	CAFLPGQYNYGYTF
TRBV6-5	many	TRBJ1-2	TRBD1	TGTGCCAGCAGTTACGATGGGACAGCTAACTATGGCTACACCTTC	CASSYDGTANYGYTF
TRBV20-1	many	TRBJ1-1	NA	TGCAGTGCTAGCATGCCAGGGGTGAACACTGAAGCTTTCTTT	CSASMPGVNTEAFF
TRBV11-1	many	TRBJ1-1	NA	TGTGCCAGCAGTCGGCGTGGAGGGCTGAGGGACACTGAAGCTTTCTTT	CASSRRGGLRDTEAFF
TRBV4-1	NA	TRBJ1-5	NA	TGCGCCAGCAGCCAAGATATCGGGGTCAGTCAGCCCCAGCATTTT	CASSQDIGVSQPQHF
TRBV7-9	many	TRBJ1-2	NA	TGTGCCAGCGTGGATAAAACAGCATCTAACTATGGCTACACCTTC	CASVDKTASNYGYTF
TRBV6-5	many	TRBJ2-2	NA	TGTGCCAGCAGTTACTCGGGGGGGCAAGGCGGGGAGCTGTTTTTT	CASSYSGGQGGELFF
TRBV29-1	many	TRBJ1-1	NA	TGCAGCGTTGGACTTCGAGAGGCCACTGAAGCTTTCTTT	CSVGLREATEAFF
TRBV6-2/TRBV6-3	few	TRBJ2-5	NA	TGTGCCAGCAGGCCACTAGCACAACAAGAGACCCAGTACTTC	CASRPLAQQETQYF
TRBV20-1	NA	TRBJ2-7	TRBD1	TGCAGTGCTAACCGGGACAGGGGGTTATACGAGCAGTACTTC	CSANRDRGLYEQYF
TRBV7-3	NA	TRBJ2-2	TRBD1	TGTGCCAGCAGCCAGGGGGTACGGTGGGAGAGCACCGGGGAGCTGTTTTTT	CASSQGVRWESTGELFF
TRBV25-1	many	TRBJ2-5	TRBD1	TGTGCCAGCAAAACAGGGGGTACTAACCAAGAGACCCAGTACTTC	CASKTGGTNQETQYF
TRBV7-9	many	TRBJ1-2	NA	TGTGCCAGCAGCTTATCCAGGGACGGCAGCTACACCTTC	CASSLSRDGSYTF
TRBV12-3/TRBV12-4	once	TRBJ2-7	NA	TGTGCCAGCAGTTTTCCCCACGAGCAGTACTTC	CASSFPHEQYF
TRBV6-1	NA	TRBJ2-7	NA	TGTGCCAGCAGTGGCAGGGCCAATCGGGGCGAGCAGTACTTC	CASSGRANRGEQYF
TRBV18	few	TRBJ2-2	TRBD1	TGTGCCAGCTCACCCCGGGACAGGGTGAACACCGGGGAGCTGTTTTTT	CASSPRDRVNTGELFF